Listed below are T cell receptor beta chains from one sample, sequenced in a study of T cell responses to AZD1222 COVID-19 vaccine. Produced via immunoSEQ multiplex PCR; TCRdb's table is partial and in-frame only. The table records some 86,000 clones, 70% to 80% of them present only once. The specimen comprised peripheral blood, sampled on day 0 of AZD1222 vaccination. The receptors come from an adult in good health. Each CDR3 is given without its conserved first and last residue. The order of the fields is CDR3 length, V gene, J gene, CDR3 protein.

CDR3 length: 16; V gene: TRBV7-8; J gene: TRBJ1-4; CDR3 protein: ASSLARRGQATNEKLF
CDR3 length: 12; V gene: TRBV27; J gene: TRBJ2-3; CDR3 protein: ASSLSAATDTQY
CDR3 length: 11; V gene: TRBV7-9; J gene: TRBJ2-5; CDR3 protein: ASSLSQRETQY
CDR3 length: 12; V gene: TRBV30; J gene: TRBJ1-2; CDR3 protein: AWSVLGINYGYT
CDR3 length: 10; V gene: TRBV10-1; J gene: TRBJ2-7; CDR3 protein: ASSPHRYEQY
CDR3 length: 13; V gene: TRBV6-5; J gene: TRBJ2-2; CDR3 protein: ASGNQDVTVGELF
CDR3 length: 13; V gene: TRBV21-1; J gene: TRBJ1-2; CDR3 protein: ASSTPPTGIYGYT
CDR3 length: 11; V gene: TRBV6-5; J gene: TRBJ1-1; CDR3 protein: ATSDRSNTEAF
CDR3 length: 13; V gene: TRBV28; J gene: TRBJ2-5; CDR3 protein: ASSFPHLRQETQY
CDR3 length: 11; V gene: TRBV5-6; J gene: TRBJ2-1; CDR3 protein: ASSRRSGNEQF
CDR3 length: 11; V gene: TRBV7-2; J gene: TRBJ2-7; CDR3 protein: ASSLRGTGEKN
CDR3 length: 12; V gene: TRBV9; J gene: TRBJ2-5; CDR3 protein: ASSVGRGKETQY
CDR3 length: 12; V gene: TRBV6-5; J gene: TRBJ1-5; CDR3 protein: ASSTQGMNQPQH
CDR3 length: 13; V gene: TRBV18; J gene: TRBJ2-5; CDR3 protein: ASSPIAGAEETQY
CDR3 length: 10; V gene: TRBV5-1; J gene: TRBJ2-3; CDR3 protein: ASSARADTQY
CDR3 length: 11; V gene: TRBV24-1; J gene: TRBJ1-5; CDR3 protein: ATQRGSNQPQH
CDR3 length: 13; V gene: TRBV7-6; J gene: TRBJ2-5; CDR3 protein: ASSETSGRRETQY
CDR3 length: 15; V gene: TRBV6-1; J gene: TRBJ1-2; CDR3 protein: ASSEDNGQGADYGYT
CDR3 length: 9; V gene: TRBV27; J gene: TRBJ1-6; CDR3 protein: ASRPVSPLH
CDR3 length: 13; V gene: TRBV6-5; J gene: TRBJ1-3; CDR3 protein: ASNLQGASGNTIY
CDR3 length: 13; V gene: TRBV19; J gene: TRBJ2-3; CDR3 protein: ASSGLAGVSDTQY
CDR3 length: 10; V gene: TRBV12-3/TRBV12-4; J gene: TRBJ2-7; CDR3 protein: ASSLTGGEQY
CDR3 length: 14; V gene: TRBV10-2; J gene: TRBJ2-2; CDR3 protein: ASSETGRPNTGELF
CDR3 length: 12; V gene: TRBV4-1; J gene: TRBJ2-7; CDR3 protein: ASSQVEEGGEQY
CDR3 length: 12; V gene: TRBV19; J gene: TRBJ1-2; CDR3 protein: ASSMGPLIDGYT
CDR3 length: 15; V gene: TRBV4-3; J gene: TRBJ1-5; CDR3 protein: ASSQDWGQLSNQPQH
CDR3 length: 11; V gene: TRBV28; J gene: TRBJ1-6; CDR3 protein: ASIPQGNSPLH
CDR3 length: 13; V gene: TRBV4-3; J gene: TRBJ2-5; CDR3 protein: ASSQDPTAEGTQY
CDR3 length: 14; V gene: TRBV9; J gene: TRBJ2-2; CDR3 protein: ASSAGTSGNTGELF
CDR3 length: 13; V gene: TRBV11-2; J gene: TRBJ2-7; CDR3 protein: ASSLPRTGRHEQY
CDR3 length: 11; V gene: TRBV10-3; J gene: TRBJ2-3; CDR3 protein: AIRGLTTDTQY
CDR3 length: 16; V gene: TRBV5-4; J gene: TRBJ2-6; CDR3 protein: ASSGPPGQGPGANVLT
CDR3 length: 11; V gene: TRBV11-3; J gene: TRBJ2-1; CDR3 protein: ASSLTSDNEQF
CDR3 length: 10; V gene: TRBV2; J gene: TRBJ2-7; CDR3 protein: ASREGVYEQY
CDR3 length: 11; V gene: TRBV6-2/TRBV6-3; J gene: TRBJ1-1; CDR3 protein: ASSPRVNTEAF
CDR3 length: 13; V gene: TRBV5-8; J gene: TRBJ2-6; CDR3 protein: ASSTGQVLANVLT
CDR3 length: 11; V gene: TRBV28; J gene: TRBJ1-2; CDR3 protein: ATSRNALYGYT
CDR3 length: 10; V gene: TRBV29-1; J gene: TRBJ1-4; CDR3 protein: SVGSGAEKLF
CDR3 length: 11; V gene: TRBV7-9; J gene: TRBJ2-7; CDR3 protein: ASSFVGSYEQY
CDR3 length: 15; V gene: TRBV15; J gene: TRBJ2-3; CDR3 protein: ATSRGARLESTDTQY
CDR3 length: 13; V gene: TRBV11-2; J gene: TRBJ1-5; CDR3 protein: ASSLRGYSNQPQH
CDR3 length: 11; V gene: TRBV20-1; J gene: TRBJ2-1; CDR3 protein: SASDGREGEQF